The 5 T cell receptor beta chains reported below all come from one sample, sequenced in a study of blood T cell repertoires in COVID-19. The protocol was immunoSEQ multiplex PCR, while the TCRdb copy is restricted to in-frame clones and leaves out a portion. The table includes a few hundred thousand clones, just over 90% detected once. The specimen sequenced was PBMCs or T cells enriched from blood (not recorded which). These receptors were obtained from a woman aged 40 to 50 who had been exposed to COVID-19.

This rearrangement joins TRBV12-3 or TRBV12-4 to TRBJ1-2; no firm D call. CDR3 length: 10 amino acids. Trimming took 3 bases from V and 8 from J, leaving 4 bases between them. CDR3 nucleotides: TGTGCCAGCAGTTTTAGCGGCTACACCTTC. This translates into CASSFSGYTF.

The CDR3 region is CASSYGPGKVPAEAFF. Here the CDR3 DNA reads TGTGCCAGCAGTTACGGGCCAGGGAAAGTCCCCGCTGAAGCTTTCTTT. The chain combines TRBV6-5 with TRBJ1-1, with a tentative D call TRBD1 (5 bases). V was cut by 2 bases and J by 6 bases, with 19 bases left in between. The CDR3 runs 16 residues. Germline V gene data show CDR1 as MNHEY and CDR2 as SVGAGI.

The chain carries TRBV7-6 and TRBJ2-7, with D possibly TRBD2 on 5 matching bases. V lost 1 base and J 7 bases, leaving 8 bases between the germline ends. The CDR3 contains 12 residues. The V gene's germline CDR1 is SGHVS and CDR2 FNYEAQ. The CDR3 here is CASSLGRGEQYF. DNA for the CDR3: TGTGCCAGCAGCTTAGGGAGAGGGGAGCAGTACTTC.

The chain recombines TRBV30 with TRBJ2-3; D possibly corresponds to TRBD2 (5 bases). CDR1 is GTSNPN, CDR2 SVGIG, per germline (reference sequence). The CDR3 length is 16 residues. Trimming removed 0 bases at V and 6 bases at J, with 19 bases between. Here the CDR3 reads CAWSVRVNARRDTQYF. CDR3 sequence (DNA): TGTGCCTGGAGTGTAAGAGTCAACGCACGGAGGGATACGCAGTATTTT.

The chain has TRBV5-6 and TRBJ1-2; D may be TRBD1 (6 bases). The CDR3 consists of 14 residues. Germline V gene data show CDR1 as SGHDT and CDR2 as YYEEEE. V lost 2 bases, J lost 4 bases, and 12 bases lay in between. In DNA, the CDR3 is TGTGCCAGCAGCTTTTACAGGGCCGGCTATGGCTACACCTTC. Translated: CASSFYRAGYGYTF.